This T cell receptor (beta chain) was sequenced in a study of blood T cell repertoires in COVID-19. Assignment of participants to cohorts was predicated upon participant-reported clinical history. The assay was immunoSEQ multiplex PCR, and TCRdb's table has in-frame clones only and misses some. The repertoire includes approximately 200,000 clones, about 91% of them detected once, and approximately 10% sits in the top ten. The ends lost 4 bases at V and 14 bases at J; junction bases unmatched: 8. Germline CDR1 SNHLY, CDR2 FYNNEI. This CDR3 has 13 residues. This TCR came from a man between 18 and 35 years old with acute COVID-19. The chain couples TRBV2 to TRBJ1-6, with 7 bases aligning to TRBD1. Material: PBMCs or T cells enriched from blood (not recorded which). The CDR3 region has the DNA TGTGCCAGCAGTGGGGACAGCATAATCACCCTCCACTTT. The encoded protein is CASSGDSIITLHF.